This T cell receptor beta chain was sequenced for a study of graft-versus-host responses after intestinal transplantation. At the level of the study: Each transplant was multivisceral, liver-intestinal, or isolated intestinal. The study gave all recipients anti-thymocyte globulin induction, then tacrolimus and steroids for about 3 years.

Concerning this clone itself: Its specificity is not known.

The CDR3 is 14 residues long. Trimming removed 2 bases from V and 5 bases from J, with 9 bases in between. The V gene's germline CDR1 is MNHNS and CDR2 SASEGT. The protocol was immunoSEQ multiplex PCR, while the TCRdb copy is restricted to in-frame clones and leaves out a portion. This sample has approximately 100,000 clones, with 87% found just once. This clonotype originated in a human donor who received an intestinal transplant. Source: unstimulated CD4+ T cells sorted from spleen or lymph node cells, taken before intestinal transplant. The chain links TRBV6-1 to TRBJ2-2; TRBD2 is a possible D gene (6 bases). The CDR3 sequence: CASSERRVTGELFF. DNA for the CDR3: TGTGCCAGCAGTGAAAGGAGGGTAACCGGGGAGCTGTTTTTT.